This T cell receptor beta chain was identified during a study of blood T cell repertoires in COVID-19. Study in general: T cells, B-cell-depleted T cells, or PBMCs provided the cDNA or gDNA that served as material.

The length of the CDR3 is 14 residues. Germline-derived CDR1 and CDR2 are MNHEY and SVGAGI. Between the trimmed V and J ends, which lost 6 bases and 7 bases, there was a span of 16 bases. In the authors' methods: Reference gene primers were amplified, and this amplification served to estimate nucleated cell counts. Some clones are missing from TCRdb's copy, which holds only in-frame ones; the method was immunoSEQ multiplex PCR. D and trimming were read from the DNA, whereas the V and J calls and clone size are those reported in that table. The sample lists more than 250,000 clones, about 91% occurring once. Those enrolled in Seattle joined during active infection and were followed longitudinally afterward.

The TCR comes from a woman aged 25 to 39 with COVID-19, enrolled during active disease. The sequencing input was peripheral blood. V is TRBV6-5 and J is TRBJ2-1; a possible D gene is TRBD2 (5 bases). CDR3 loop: CASSSRLARNEQFF. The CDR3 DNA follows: TGTGCCAGCAGCTCCAGGCTAGCTCGGAATGAGCAGTTCTTC.